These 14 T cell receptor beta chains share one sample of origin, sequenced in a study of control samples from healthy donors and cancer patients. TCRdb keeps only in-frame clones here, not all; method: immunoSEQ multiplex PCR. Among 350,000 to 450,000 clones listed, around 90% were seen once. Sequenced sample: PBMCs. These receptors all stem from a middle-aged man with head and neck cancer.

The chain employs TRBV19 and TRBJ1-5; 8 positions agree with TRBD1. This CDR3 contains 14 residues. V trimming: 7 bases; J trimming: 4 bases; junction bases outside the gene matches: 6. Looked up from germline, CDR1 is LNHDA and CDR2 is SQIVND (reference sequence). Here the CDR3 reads CASNLQGANQPQHF. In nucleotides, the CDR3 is TGTGCCAGTAACCTCCAGGGGGCGAATCAGCCCCAGCATTTT.

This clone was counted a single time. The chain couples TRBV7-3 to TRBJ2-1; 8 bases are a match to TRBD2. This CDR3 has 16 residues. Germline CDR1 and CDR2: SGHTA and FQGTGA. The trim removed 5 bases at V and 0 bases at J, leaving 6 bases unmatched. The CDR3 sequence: CASSLLSGNSYNEQFF. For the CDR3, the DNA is TGTGCCAGCAGCCTCCTTAGCGGGAACTCCTACAATGAGCAGTTCTTC.

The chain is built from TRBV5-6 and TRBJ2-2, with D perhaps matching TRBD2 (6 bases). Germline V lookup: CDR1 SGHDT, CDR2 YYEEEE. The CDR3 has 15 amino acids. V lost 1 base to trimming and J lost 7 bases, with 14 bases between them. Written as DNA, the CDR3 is TGTGCCAGCAGCTTGCCGACTAGTAAGGGCGGGGAGCTGTTTTTT. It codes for CASSLPTSKGGELFF.

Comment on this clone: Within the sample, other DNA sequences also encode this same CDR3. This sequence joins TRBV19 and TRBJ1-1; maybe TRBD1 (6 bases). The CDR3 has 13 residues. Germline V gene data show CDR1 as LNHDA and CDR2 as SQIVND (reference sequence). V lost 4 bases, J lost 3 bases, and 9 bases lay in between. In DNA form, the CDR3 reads TGTGCCAGTAGTACGACAGGAGACACTGAAGCTTTCTTT. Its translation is CASSTTGDTEAFF.

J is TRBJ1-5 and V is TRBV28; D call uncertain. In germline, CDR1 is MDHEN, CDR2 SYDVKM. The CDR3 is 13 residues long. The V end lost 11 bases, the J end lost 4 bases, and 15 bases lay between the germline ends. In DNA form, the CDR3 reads TGTGCCTCCTTAGGAGGGCGGAATCAGCCCCAGCATTTT. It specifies CASLGGRNQPQHF.

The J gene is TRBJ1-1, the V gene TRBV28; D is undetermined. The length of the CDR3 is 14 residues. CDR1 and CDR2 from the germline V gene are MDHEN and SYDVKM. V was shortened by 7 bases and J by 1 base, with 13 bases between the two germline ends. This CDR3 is CASTQGLGNTEAFF. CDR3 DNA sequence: TGTGCCAGCACCCAAGGCTTGGGGAACACTGAAGCTTTCTTT. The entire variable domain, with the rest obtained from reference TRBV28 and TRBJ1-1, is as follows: DVKVTQSSRYLVKRTGEKVFLECVQDMDHENMFWYRQDPGLGLRLIYFSYDVKMKEKGDIPEGYSVSREKKERFSLILESASTNQTSMYLCASTQGLGNTEAFFGQGTRLTVV.

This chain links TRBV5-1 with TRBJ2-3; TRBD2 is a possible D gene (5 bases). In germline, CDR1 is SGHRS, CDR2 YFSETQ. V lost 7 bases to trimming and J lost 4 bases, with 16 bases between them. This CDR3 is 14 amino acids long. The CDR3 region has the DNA TGCGCCAGCGCTGTGGGGAGTCGGGCAGATACGCAGTATTTT. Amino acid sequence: CASAVGSRADTQYF.

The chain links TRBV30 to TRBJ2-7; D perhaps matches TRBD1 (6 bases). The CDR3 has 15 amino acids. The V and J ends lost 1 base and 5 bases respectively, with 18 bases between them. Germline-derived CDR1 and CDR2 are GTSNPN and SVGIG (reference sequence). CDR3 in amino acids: CAWSATQGPRHEQYF. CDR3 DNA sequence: TGTGCCTGGAGTGCCACACAGGGACCAAGGCACGAGCAGTACTTC.

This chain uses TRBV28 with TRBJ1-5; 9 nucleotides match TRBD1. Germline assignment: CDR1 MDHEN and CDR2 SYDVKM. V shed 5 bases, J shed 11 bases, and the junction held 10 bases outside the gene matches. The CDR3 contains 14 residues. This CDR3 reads CASSEGTGRSAQHF. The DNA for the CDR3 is TGTGCCAGCAGTGAAGGGACAGGGAGATCAGCCCAGCATTTT.

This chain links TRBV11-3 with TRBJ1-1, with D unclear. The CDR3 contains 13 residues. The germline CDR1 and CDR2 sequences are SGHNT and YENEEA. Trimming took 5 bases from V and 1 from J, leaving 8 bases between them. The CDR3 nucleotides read TGTGCCAGCAGCGGAGTTGGGAACACTGAAGCTTTCTTT. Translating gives CASSGVGNTEAFF.

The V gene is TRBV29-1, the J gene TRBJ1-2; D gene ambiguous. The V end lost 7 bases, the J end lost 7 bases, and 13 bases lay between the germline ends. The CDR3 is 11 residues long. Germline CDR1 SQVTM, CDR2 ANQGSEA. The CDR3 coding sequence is TGCAGCGCCGGTTTGGGAGGTGGCTACACCTTC. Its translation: CSAGLGGGYTF.

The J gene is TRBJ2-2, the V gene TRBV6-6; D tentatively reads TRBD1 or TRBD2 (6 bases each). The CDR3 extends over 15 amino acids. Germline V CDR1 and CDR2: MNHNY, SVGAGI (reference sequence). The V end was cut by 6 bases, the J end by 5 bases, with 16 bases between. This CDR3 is CASSGGLQDTGELFF. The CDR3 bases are TGTGCCAGCAGCGGGGGCCTCCAGGATACCGGGGAGCTGTTTTTT.

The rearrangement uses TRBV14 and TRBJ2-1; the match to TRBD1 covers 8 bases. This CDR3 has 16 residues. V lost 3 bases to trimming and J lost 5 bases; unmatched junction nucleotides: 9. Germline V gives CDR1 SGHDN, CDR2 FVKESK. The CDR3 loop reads CASSHQDRVGNNEQFF. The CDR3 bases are TGTGCCAGCAGCCATCAGGACAGGGTGGGGAACAATGAGCAGTTCTTC.

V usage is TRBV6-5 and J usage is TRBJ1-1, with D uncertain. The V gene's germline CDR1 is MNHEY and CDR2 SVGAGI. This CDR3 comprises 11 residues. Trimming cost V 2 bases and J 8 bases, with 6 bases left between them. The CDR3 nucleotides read TGTGCCAGCAGTTACGCAGAAGAAGCTTTCTTT. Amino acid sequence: CASSYAEEAFF.